The rows below give T cell receptor beta chains drawn from one sample of a study of spatial heterogeneity in lung cancer. MiXCR, applied by TCRdb to the 5' RACE reads, yields one record per CDR3 protein. The sample lists more than 85,000 distinct CDR3 sequences, 7% to 9% seen once, with 6.9% in the top ten. The material sequenced was PBMCs, taken at surgery. All receptors derive from a male donor with early-stage non-small cell lung cancer. The CDR3 runs from the conserved cysteine through the conserved F or W. A D gene is named only where the DNA matches it firmly. Expanded clones get a size class; other rows say once, few or many, or leave the size out.

once	.	TRBV5-6	TRBJ2-6	TGTGCCAGCAGCCCGGCGGGCTCCTCTGGGGCCAACGTCCTGACTTTC	CASSPAGSSGANVLTF
many	TRBD2	TRBV12-3/TRBV12-4	TRBJ2-3	TGTGCCAGCAGTTTATGGGCTAGCGGGGGGGGAGCAGATACGCAGTATTTT	CASSLWASGGGADTQYF
.	.	TRBV2	TRBJ1-6	TGTGCCAGCAGCGGGTCGACAGCGAGTAATTCACCCCTCCACTTT	CASSGSTASNSPLHF
.	.	TRBV7-3	TRBJ2-3	TGTGCCAGCAGCTTAGCAGGGCCCTCCGATACGCAGTATTTT	CASSLAGPSDTQYF
few	TRBD1	TRBV20-1	TRBJ1-4	TGCAGTGCTAGAGCGGGACAGGGGAATGAAAAACTGTTTTTT	CSARAGQGNEKLFF
few	TRBD1	TRBV20-1	TRBJ2-7	TGCAGTGCCGGGACAGGGGGTTCCAACGAGCAGTACTTC	CSAGTGGSNEQYF
.	.	TRBV7-9	TRBJ2-3	TGTGCCAGCAGCCACAGCGGGACAGATACGCAGTATTTT	CASSHSGTDTQYF
few	TRBD2	TRBV7-3	TRBJ2-1	TGTGCCAGCAGGACGGACGGGGGGAATGAGCAGTTCTTC	CASRTDGGNEQFF
.	.	TRBV7-6	TRBJ2-5	TGTGCCAGCAGCTTAGCAGGAGGGGAAGAGACCCAGTACTTC	CASSLAGGEETQYF
many	TRBD1	TRBV6-6	TRBJ2-2	TGTGCCAGCAGTCGTATGACAGGGGACACCGGGGAGCTGTTTTTT	CASSRMTGDTGELFF
many	.	TRBV6-5	TRBJ2-7	TGTGCCAGCAGCCCGGGACTTTCCTACGAGCAGTACTTC	CASSPGLSYEQYF
many	.	TRBV29-1	TRBJ2-7	TGCAGCGTTGGGACAAGGGTTTCCTCCTACGAGCAGTACTTC	CSVGTRVSSYEQYF
.	.	TRBV7-6	TRBJ2-1	TGTGCCAGCAGCTCGTTCGCGCTCTACAATGAGCAGTTCTTC	CASSSFALYNEQFF
.	TRBD1	TRBV20-1	TRBJ1-1	TGCAGTGCTAGAGATGCGGGACAGGGGTACACTGAAGCTTTCTTT	CSARDAGQGYTEAFF
.	.	TRBV30	TRBJ2-3	TGTGCCTGGTCCAGGGTCAGCACAGATACGCAGTATTTT	CAWSRVSTDTQYF
.	TRBD2	TRBV6-2/TRBV6-3	TRBJ2-3	TGTGCCAGCAGTCGTACTAGCGGGGGGGCCCGGATCACAGATACGCAGTATTTT	CASSRTSGGARITDTQYF
many	.	TRBV19	TRBJ2-7	TGTGCCAGTAGTATAGCCCGGACTGGCTACGAGCAGTACTTC	CASSIARTGYEQYF
many	.	TRBV24-1	TRBJ2-3	TGTGCCACCAGTGATCCTGGGACCCACCCAGATACGCAGTATTTT	CATSDPGTHPDTQYF
.	.	TRBV6-5	TRBJ2-4	TGTGCCAGCAGTTACTACTTTAGCGTACGAGCCAAAAACATTCAGTACTTC	CASSYYFSVRAKNIQYF
.	.	TRBV28	TRBJ2-3	TGTGCCAGCAGGGACAGCCTCACAGATACGCAGTATTTT	CASRDSLTDTQYF
.	.	TRBV11-2	TRBJ2-5	TGTGCCAGCAGTCCAGTTCGGGAGACCCAGTACTTC	CASSPVRETQYF
many	.	TRBV7-3	TRBJ2-3	TGTGCCAGCAGCTTAAGTGGGGGGAGCACAGATACGCAGTATTTT	CASSLSGGSTDTQYF
few	.	TRBV18	TRBJ2-3	TGTGCCAGCTCACCACTGGACACCACAGATACGCAGTATTTT	CASSPLDTTDTQYF
.	TRBD2	TRBV28	TRBJ2-1	TGTGCCAGCAGTCCCGGACTAGCGGGGAACTACAATGAGCAGTTCTTC	CASSPGLAGNYNEQFF
.	.	TRBV30	TRBJ2-7	TGTGCCTGGGCTTTCAAGGGGCTCGAGCAGTACTTC	CAWAFKGLEQYF
.	.	TRBV20-1	TRBJ2-7	TGCAGTGCTTTGACTAGCTCCTACGAGCAGTACTTC	CSALTSSYEQYF
many	TRBD2	TRBV7-9	TRBJ2-7	TGTGCCAGCAGTGCCGGGACTAGAGGGGAGCAGTACTTC	CASSAGTRGEQYF
many	TRBD2	TRBV3-1	TRBJ2-2	TGTGCCAGCAGCCAAGATCGGACTAGCGGGACGATCGGGGAGCTGTTTTTT	CASSQDRTSGTIGELFF
many	.	TRBV7-9	TRBJ2-5	TGTGCCAGCAGCGTAGGGCGGTCGTACCAAGAGACCCAGTACTTC	CASSVGRSYQETQYF
few	.	TRBV2	TRBJ2-3	TGTGCCAGCAGCTACGAAGATACGCAGTATTTT	CASSYEDTQYF
few	.	TRBV12-5	TRBJ1-5	TGTGCTAGTGGCCTAGAAGGGGATAGCAATCAGCCCCAGCATTTT	CASGLEGDSNQPQHF
once	.	TRBV11-2	TRBJ2-5	TGTGCCAGCAGCTTACAAGGTCGCGGGCAAGAGACCCAGTACTTC	CASSLQGRGQETQYF
many	TRBD1	TRBV5-1	TRBJ2-1	TGCGCCAGCAGCGTTCAGGGACAGGTGATTAGCTCCTACAATGAGCAGTTCTTC	CASSVQGQVISSYNEQFF
.	.	TRBV6-5	TRBJ1-2	TGTGCCAGCAAAACCACAGCTAACTATGGCTACACCTTC	CASKTTANYGYTF
few	.	TRBV13	TRBJ1-5	TGTGCCAGCAGCTCCGACATCAATCAGCCCCAGCATTTT	CASSSDINQPQHF
few	.	TRBV5-4	TRBJ2-5	TGTGCCAGCAGCTTGGCCGGTCTGCAAGAGACCCAGTACTTC	CASSLAGLQETQYF
many	.	TRBV5-1	TRBJ2-1	TGCGCCAGCAGGGAGGTGGGAAGCAATGAGCAGTTCTTC	CASREVGSNEQFF
few	.	TRBV29-1	TRBJ2-7	TGCAGCTCCCGGGACCACCACTACGAGCAGTACTTC	CSSRDHHYEQYF
many	TRBD2	TRBV7-9	TRBJ2-1	TGTGCCAGCAGCGAAGGACTAGCGGGCTTTAGCTTC	CASSEGLAGFSF
few	.	TRBV29-1	TRBJ1-1	TGCAGCATCCATAGACAGGTGAACACTGAAGCTTTCTTT	CSIHRQVNTEAFF
.	.	TRBV9	TRBJ2-5	TGTGCCAGCAGCGTAAATTGGGGGCAAGAGACCCAGTACTTC	CASSVNWGQETQYF
.	TRBD1	TRBV5-4	TRBJ2-6	TGTGCCAGCAGCTTACAGGGGGCGCTTGGGGCCAACGTCCTGACTTTC	CASSLQGALGANVLTF
.	.	TRBV5-1	TRBJ2-3	TGCGCCAGTAGACAGGTTTTTAGCACAGATACGCAGTATTTT	CASRQVFSTDTQYF
.	.	TRBV25-1	TRBJ1-2	TGTGCCAGCAGTGAAGGGGAATACGATGGCTACACCTTC	CASSEGEYDGYTF
.	TRBD1	TRBV20-1	TRBJ2-2	TGCAGTGCAAGGACAGGGGTGGGCATCGGGGAGCTGTTTTTT	CSARTGVGIGELFF
few	TRBD2	TRBV6-1	TRBJ2-7	TGTGCCAGCAGTGAAGCTCTGGGAGGGACCTACTCCTACGAGCAGTACTTC	CASSEALGGTYSYEQYF
many	.	TRBV27	TRBJ1-1	TGTGCCAGCAGTTTATATCCGGGAATGAACACTGAAGCTTTCTTT	CASSLYPGMNTEAFF
.	.	TRBV12-3/TRBV12-4	TRBJ2-2	TGTGCCAGCAGTTTAAGAGGACGGCGGACCGGGGAGCTGTTTTTT	CASSLRGRRTGELFF
many	.	TRBV5-1	TRBJ2-7	TGCGCCAGCAGCTTGACGGGGTTCTCCTACGAGCAGTACTTC	CASSLTGFSYEQYF
few	TRBD2	TRBV24-1	TRBJ2-5	TGTGCCACCAGTGAGGCGGGAGGGGATCAAGAGACCCAGTACTTC	CATSEAGGDQETQYF
many	.	TRBV10-3	TRBJ2-1	TGTGCCATCAGTGAGCCAGGTCCTTGGCAGTTCTTC	CAISEPGPWQFF
few	TRBD1	TRBV6-1	TRBJ2-2	TGTGCCAGCAGTGAACAGGGGGCGAGCACCGGGGAGCTGTTTTTT	CASSEQGASTGELFF
.	.	TRBV5-6	TRBJ2-7	TGTGCCAGCAGCTTGGTAGGCAGGTCCTACGAGCAGTACTTC	CASSLVGRSYEQYF
many	TRBD2	TRBV6-5	TRBJ2-7	TGTGCCAGCAGTTACTCGAGCGGGGGGGCTCCCCTCGAGCAGTACTTC	CASSYSSGGAPLEQYF
few	.	TRBV6-6	TRBJ1-2	TGTGCCAGCAGTCCGACAGTCTATGGCTACACCTTC	CASSPTVYGYTF
.	.	TRBV24-1	TRBJ1-5	TGTGCCACCAGGTCCCCGGGCCACCCAAGCAATCAGCCCCAGCATTTT	CATRSPGHPSNQPQHF